The 12 T cell receptor beta chains below were found in one sample sequenced in a study of PD-1 blockade in classical Hodgkin lymphoma. Method: immunoSEQ multiplex PCR; TCRdb's copy keeps in-frame clones and lacks some. Of roughly 28,000 clones listed, 70% are singletons. There was relapse after autologous stem cell transplantation in every patient, and there was variation in brentuximab vedotin exposure. Sequenced material: peripheral blood mononuclear cells (PBMCs), taken before the second cycle of nivolumab. These receptors came from a human donor with classical Hodgkin lymphoma.

The J gene is TRBJ1-1, the V gene TRBV5-1; TRBD1 agrees at 7 bases. Germline values: CDR1 SGHRS, CDR2 YFSETQ. Germline trimming cut 0 bases from V and 0 bases from J; bases unmatched to any gene: 2. The CDR3 runs 15 residues. The CDR3 nucleotides read TGCGCCAGCAGCTTGGAGGGGACAGTGAACACTGAAGCTTTCTTT. It is translated as CASSLEGTVNTEAFF.

V gene TRBV10-3 combines with J gene TRBJ1-1; 8 bases are shared with TRBD1. CDR3 length: 14 amino acids. Trimming took 6 bases from V and 2 from J; bases not matched to a gene: 5. Germline CDR1 is ENHRY and CDR2 is SYGVKD. CDR3 region: CAIRLGQDNTEAFF. DNA for the CDR3: TGTGCCATCAGACTGGGACAGGATAACACTGAAGCTTTCTTT.

The CDR3 DNA is TGTGCCAGCAGCTTAGGTGCGAGAGATACGCAGTATTTT. Translation gives CASSLGARDTQYF. This chain connects TRBV7-2 to TRBJ2-3; D remains ambiguous. This CDR3 is built from 13 residues. Trimming took off 1 base at V and 5 bases at J, with 7 bases between the two ends. Germline V CDR1 and CDR2: SGHTA, FQGNSA.

The V and J genes are TRBV7-9 and TRBJ2-1; 9 bases are shared with TRBD2. This CDR3 has 17 residues. The trim removed 4 bases at V and 11 bases at J, leaving 18 bases unmatched. CDR1 and CDR2 from the germline V gene are SEHNR and FQNEAQ (reference sequence). CDR3 in amino acids: CASSSRGGLAGRNQQFF. The CDR3, as DNA: TGTGCCAGCAGCTCCCGGGGGGGACTAGCCGGACGGAATCAGCAGTTCTTC.

This clone was seen only once. The J gene is TRBJ1-1, the V gene TRBV4-3; D not resolved. This CDR3 is 14 amino acids long. Deletions cut 0 bases from V and 4 bases from J, with 9 bases between. Per the germline V gene, CDR1 is LGHNA and CDR2 is YSLEER. The CDR3 DNA reads as TGCGCCAGCAGCCAAGATTTCTGGGGCACTGAAGCTTTCTTT. It specifies CASSQDFWGTEAFF.

The chain recombines TRBV6-9 with TRBJ1-5, with a possible D match to TRBD1 (6 bases). Germline V gene sequence: CDR1 MNHGY, CDR2 SVAAGI. The V end lost 5 bases, the J end lost 4 bases, and 21 bases lay between the germline ends. The CDR3 totals 17 residues. The CDR3 is CASSPPPFWGRNQPQHF. The DNA for the CDR3 is TGTGCCAGCAGTCCCCCCCCCTTCTGGGGGCGGAATCAGCCCCAGCATTTT.

The chain is built from TRBV11-2 and TRBJ2-2; D is unclear. CDR1 SGHAT and CDR2 FQNNGV come from the germline V gene. The CDR3 covers 12 residues. Trimming pared 5 bases from V and 8 bases from J, leaving 9 bases between. As DNA, the CDR3 is TGTGCCAGCAGCCGCTCCGCTGGGGAGCTGTTTTTT. It encodes CASSRSAGELFF.

The rearrangement links TRBV20-1 to TRBJ1-1, with D perhaps matching TRBD1 (5 bases). The V end was cut by 8 bases, the J end by 7 bases, with 14 bases between. This CDR3 has 11 residues. Germline V gene data show CDR1 as DFQATT and CDR2 as SNEGSKA (reference sequence). The chain's CDR3 is CSYRRAGEAFF. In nucleotides, the CDR3 is TGCAGTTACCGCAGGGCTGGTGAAGCTTTCTTT.

A word on this clone: One base separates it from a far larger clone, so it is likely a read error. The chain joins TRBV7-6 to TRBJ2-7, with TRBD2 matching over 11 bases. V lost 5 bases and J lost 1; bases outside the gene matches: 13. The V gene's germline CDR1 is SGHVS and CDR2 FNYEAQ. The CDR3 is 18 residues long. The CDR3 here is CASSQEAVAGGISYEQYF. CDR3 nucleotide sequence: TGTGCCAGCAGCCAAGAGGCGGTAGCGGGAGGGATATCCTACGAGCAGTACTTC.

A few counts support this clone. The V and J genes are TRBV5-1 and TRBJ2-6; D might be TRBD1 (6 bases). The CDR3 totals 16 residues. V was clipped by 8 bases and J by 0 bases, with 15 bases between them. Germline-derived CDR1 and CDR2 are SGHRS and YFSETQ. The CDR3 loop reads CASLPGQLSGANVLTF. The DNA of the CDR3 is TGCGCCAGTCTACCGGGACAACTCTCTGGGGCCAACGTCCTGACTTTC.

The chain recombines TRBV9 with TRBJ1-4; D is unresolved. CDR3 length: 13 residues. V was shortened by 0 bases and J by 3 bases, with 3 bases between the two germline ends. CDR1 is SGDLS and CDR2 is YYNGEE in the germline V gene. Here the CDR3 DNA reads TGTGCCAGCAGCGTAGGCCCTAATGAAAAACTGTTTTTT. This sequence encodes CASSVGPNEKLFF.

This clone was observed many times. This rearrangement joins TRBV5-4 to TRBJ2-1; maybe TRBD2 (6 bases). The CDR3 covers 15 residues. Between the trimmed V and J ends, which lost 0 bases and 5 bases, there was a span of 12 bases. Germline CDR1 and CDR2: SGHNT and YYREEE (reference sequence). The CDR3 reads CASSLVSGENNEQFF. CDR3 nucleotides: TGTGCCAGCAGCTTGGTTAGCGGTGAGAACAATGAGCAGTTCTTC. Full variable domain (outside the CDR3, taken from reference TRBV5-4 and TRBJ2-1): ETGVTQSPTHLIKTRGQQVTLRCSSQSGHNTVSWYQQALGQGPQFIFQYYREEENGRGNFPPRFSGLQFPNYSSELNVNALELDDSALYLCASSLVSGENNEQFFGPGTRLTVL.